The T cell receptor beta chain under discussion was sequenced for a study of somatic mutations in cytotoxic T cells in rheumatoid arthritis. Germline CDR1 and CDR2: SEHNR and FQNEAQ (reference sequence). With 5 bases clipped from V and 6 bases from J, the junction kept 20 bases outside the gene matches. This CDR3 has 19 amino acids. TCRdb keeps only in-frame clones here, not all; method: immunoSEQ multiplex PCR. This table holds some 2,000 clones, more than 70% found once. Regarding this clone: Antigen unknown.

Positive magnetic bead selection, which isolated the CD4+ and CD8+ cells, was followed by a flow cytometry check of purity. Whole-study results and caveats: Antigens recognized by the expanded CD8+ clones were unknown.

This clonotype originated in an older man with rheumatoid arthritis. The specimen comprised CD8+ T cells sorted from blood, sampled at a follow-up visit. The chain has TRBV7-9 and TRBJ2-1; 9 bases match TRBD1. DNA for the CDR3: TGTGCCAGCAGCGAGACTGGACAGGGGAGGGCTCTAGCGAGCAATGAGCAGTTCTTC. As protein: CASSETGQGRALASNEQFF.